This entry features one T cell receptor beta chain sequence. The entry originates in a study of blood T cell repertoires in COVID-19. About the research overall: Samples representing acute and convalescent COVID-19 were sourced from the United States, Italy and Spain. The cDNA or gDNA used as material had been derived from T cells, B-cell-depleted T cells, or PBMCs.

Per the study methods: It was from reference gene primer amplification that nucleated cell counts were estimated. TCRdb's table, derived via immunoSEQ multiplex PCR, lists solely in-frame clones and lacks some. V and J calls and clone size come straight from that table; D and trimming were deduced from the DNA. The table shows 70,000 or so clones, with around nine tenths occurring only once. Germline V gives CDR1 SGHNT, CDR2 YYREEE (reference sequence). J lost 8 bases, V lost 4 bases, and 4 bases had no gene match. The CDR3 loop spans 13 amino acids. The receptor was isolated from a man aged 45 to 65 with acute or convalescent COVID-19. What was sequenced was peripheral blood. The chain carries TRBV5-4 and TRBJ2-1; 9 bases match TRBD2. In DNA, the CDR3 is TGTGCCAGCAGCCGGCGGGAGGGCGATGAGCAGTTCTTC. This codes for CASSRREGDEQFF.